These T cell receptor beta chains were read from a single sample in a study of cytomegalovirus exposure and HLA in healthy donors. Profiling relied on immunoSEQ multiplex PCR, and the TCRdb table lists in-frame clones only, not all of them. The sample gives some 150,000 clones, 62% of which show up once; under 3% is in the top ten. Material: PBMCs. The receptors here all came from a man between 35 and 55 years old in good health and CMV-seronegative. The CDR3 runs from the conserved cysteine through the conserved F or W. A D gene is named only where the DNA matches it firmly. Size tells how often a clone was seen (once, few, many) or the class of an expanded clone, and some rows leave it out.

V	length	J	size	D	CDR3	DNA
TRBV28	14	TRBJ1-2	NA	TRBD1	CASSRDRVLYGYTF	TGTGCCAGTTCCCGGGACAGGGTCCTTTATGGCTACACCTTC
TRBV27	13	TRBJ2-7	NA	TRBD1	CASSPGTAYEQYF	TGTGCCAGCAGCCCAGGGACAGCCTACGAGCAGTACTTC
TRBV7-2	18	TRBJ2-3	once	TRBD2	CASSDGWLAGGRADTQYF	TGTGCCAGCAGCGACGGCTGGCTAGCGGGGGGGCGCGCAGATACGCAGTATTTT
TRBV19	13	TRBJ1-4	NA	NA	CASSMSRNEKLFF	TGTGCCAGTAGTATGTCCCGGAATGAAAAACTGTTTTTT
TRBV6-5	16	TRBJ2-2	NA	NA	CASSYLPVRKTGELFF	TGTGCCAGCAGTTACCTCCCGGTAAGAAAAACCGGGGAGCTGTTTTTT
TRBV6-5	15	TRBJ1-1	medium-sized	NA	CASSYSVEGSTEAFF	TGTGCCAGCAGTTACTCCGTGGAGGGGAGCACTGAAGCTTTCTTT
TRBV11-1	16	TRBJ2-3	NA	NA	CASSLRLAGGADTQYF	TGTGCCAGCAGCTTAAGGCTAGCTGGAGGGGCAGATACGCAGTATTTT
TRBV5-8	15	TRBJ1-5	few	NA	CASGRVRWSNQPQHF	TGTGCCAGCGGCCGTGTGAGGTGGTCAAATCAGCCCCAGCATTTT
TRBV4-2	13	TRBJ2-7	NA	TRBD2	CASSQETSGRLHF	TGTGCCAGCAGCCAAGAGACTAGCGGGCGCTTGCACTTC
TRBV5-4	16	TRBJ2-1	NA	TRBD1	CASTPGQGFLYNEQFF	TGTGCCAGCACCCCGGGACAGGGGTTTCTCTACAATGAGCAGTTCTTC
TRBV6-4	13	TRBJ2-7	once	NA	CASSVSGESEQYF	TGTGCCAGCAGTGTGTCCGGGGAATCCGAGCAGTACTTC
TRBV19	13	TRBJ2-5	few	TRBD1	CASRTTGEETQYF	TGTGCCAGCAGAACCACAGGGGAAGAGACCCAGTACTTC
TRBV7-7	15	TRBJ2-7	once	TRBD2	CASSYSSGGDYEQYF	TGTGCCAGCAGCTACTCTAGCGGGGGGGACTACGAGCAGTACTTC
TRBV2	13	TRBJ1-2	NA	TRBD1	CASGVGQGSGYTF	TGTGCCAGCGGTGTGGGACAGGGGTCCGGCTACACCTTC
TRBV7-9	19	TRBJ2-3	NA	TRBD2	CASSLRGLTGGNKADTQYF	TGTGCCAGCAGCTTAAGAGGTCTAACGGGAGGGAATAAGGCGGATACGCAGTATTTT
TRBV5-1	15	TRBJ2-1	few	TRBD2	CASSLLAGLYNEQFF	TGCGCCAGCAGCCTACTAGCGGGTTTGTACAATGAGCAGTTCTTC
TRBV7-2	14	TRBJ1-2	NA	TRBD1	CASSLGTGGYGYTF	TGTGCCAGCAGCTTAGGGACAGGGGGCTATGGCTACACCTTC
TRBV19	16	TRBJ2-3	NA	NA	CASSIRPGGGLDTQYF	TGTGCCAGTAGTATTAGGCCAGGGGGAGGTCTGGATACGCAGTATTTT
TRBV6-9	17	TRBJ2-1	NA	TRBD2	CASSYSQRPAGVIKRFF	TGTGCCAGCAGTTATTCCCAAAGGCCAGCGGGAGTCATTAAGCGGTTCTTC
TRBV5-1	14	TRBJ1-4	few	NA	CASSLQGSHEKLFF	TGCGCCAGCAGCTTACAGGGATCCCACGAAAAACTGTTTTTT
TRBV18	19	TRBJ2-6	NA	NA	CASSPTGFGSASGANVLTF	TGTGCCAGCTCACCAACGGGTTTCGGCAGCGCCTCTGGGGCCAACGTCCTGACTTTC
TRBV28	15	TRBJ2-4	NA	TRBD2	CASSPSSGVVNIQYF	TGTGCCAGCAGCCCTTCTAGCGGGGTGGTAAACATTCAGTACTTC
TRBV10-3	13	TRBJ2-7	few	TRBD1	CAISERQGYEQYF	TGTGCCATCAGTGAGAGACAGGGCTACGAGCAGTACTTC
TRBV20-1	11	TRBJ2-1	NA	NA	CSAPRLNEQFF	TGCAGTGCACCGAGACTCAATGAGCAGTTCTTC
TRBV2	12	TRBJ1-2	few	NA	CASSDGVRLYTF	TGTGCCAGCAGTGACGGGGTACGCCTCTACACCTTC
TRBV6-5	15	TRBJ1-2	NA	TRBD1	CASSSGTGVTYGYTF	TGTGCCAGCAGCTCCGGGACAGGGGTGACCTATGGCTACACCTTC
TRBV5-1	16	TRBJ1-3	NA	NA	CASSSRDINSGNTIYF	TGCGCCAGCAGCTCGCGGGATATCAACTCTGGAAACACCATATATTTT
TRBV5-6	13	TRBJ2-7	few	NA	CASSPRSGNEQYF	TGTGCCAGCAGCCCACGGAGCGGAAACGAGCAGTACTTC
TRBV21-1	15	TRBJ1-2	few	NA	CASSKVTGESYGYTF	TGTGCCAGCAGCAAAGTCACAGGGGAGTCTTATGGCTACACCTTC
TRBV11-1	15	TRBJ2-3	NA	NA	CASSSPLREPDTQYF	TGTGCCAGCAGCTCCCCCCTTCGGGAACCAGATACGCAGTATTTT
TRBV27	16	TRBJ2-3	few	TRBD2	CASRTPGLAGLGTQYF	TGTGCCAGCAGAACACCGGGACTAGCAGGTCTTGGGACGCAGTATTTT
TRBV19	13	TRBJ2-1	NA	TRBD2	CASSPRGDGEQFF	TGTGCCAGTAGTCCCCGGGGGGACGGGGAGCAGTTCTTC
TRBV30	15	TRBJ1-4	NA	TRBD1	CAWSPGQGTNEKLFF	TGTGCCTGGAGTCCCGGACAGGGCACTAATGAAAAACTGTTTTTT
TRBV5-1	15	TRBJ2-2	NA	TRBD1	CASSLGTGGTGELFF	TGCGCCAGCAGCTTGGGGACAGGGGGCACCGGGGAGCTGTTTTTT